This T cell receptor beta chain was sequenced during a study of blood T cell repertoires in COVID-19. Per the germline V gene, CDR1 is SGHTA and CDR2 is FQGNSA. Trimming took 1 base from V and 6 from J, leaving 16 bases between them. This CDR3 comprises 17 residues. The Seattle patients joined while their infection was active and were tracked longitudinally afterward. Original methodology: Nucleated cell counts were estimated from reference gene primer amplification. The assay was immunoSEQ multiplex PCR, and TCRdb's table has in-frame clones only and misses some. The V and J calls and clone size come from that table; D and trimming were worked out from the DNA. The table includes a few hundred thousand clones, roughly 80% detected once.

V is TRBV7-2 and J is TRBJ1-6, with D possibly being TRBD1 (5 bases). Sample: peripheral blood. This TCR came from a person aged 70 to 85 with COVID-19, enrolled during active disease. The CDR3 spells CASSLEWPGLINSPLHF. Here the CDR3 DNA reads TGTGCCAGCAGCTTAGAATGGCCGGGACTTATTAATTCACCCCTCCACTTT.